This TCR beta chain was captured by sequencing in a study of Graves' ophthalmopathy and Graves' hyperthyroidism. About the study: The study drew peripheral blood at initial diagnosis, before any treatment. Study-wide results and limits: Most expanded clonotypes in thyroid above 0.001 frequency also showed up in blood.

In regard to this clonotype: Antigen unknown.

Diagnostic conclusions were grounded in clinical symptoms, serum thyroxine, TRAb, thyroid ultrasound and orbital computed tomography. The TCR beta CDR3 regions underwent amplification from RNA transcripts. HTBI-primed first-round RT-PCR preceded second-round multiplex PCR. TCRdb re-analysed the multiplex PCR reads in MiXCR, keeping a single row per CDR3 protein. The sample holds about 740,000 distinct CDR3 sequences, around 40% seen once. The sequenced sample was peripheral blood. This sequence was found in an adult man with Graves' ophthalmopathy.

Here the CDR3 DNA reads TGTGCCAGCAGCATAACCAGCAGCGTATCTTCTAACTATGGCTACACCTTC. Translating gives CASSITSSVSSNYGYTF. This chain connects TRBV7-2 to TRBJ1-2; D unresolved. V gave up 5 bases and J gave up 0 bases, with 19 bases separating them. The germline gives CDR1 SGHTA, CDR2 FQGNSA. The CDR3 extends over 17 amino acids. The whole variable domain, remainder taken from reference TRBV7-2 and TRBJ1-2, is GAGVSQSPSNKVTEKGKDVELRCDPISGHTALYWYRQSLGQGLEFLIYFQGNSAPDKSGLPSDRFSAERTGGSVSTLTIQRTQQEDSAVYLCASSITSSVSSNYGYTFGSGTRLTVV.